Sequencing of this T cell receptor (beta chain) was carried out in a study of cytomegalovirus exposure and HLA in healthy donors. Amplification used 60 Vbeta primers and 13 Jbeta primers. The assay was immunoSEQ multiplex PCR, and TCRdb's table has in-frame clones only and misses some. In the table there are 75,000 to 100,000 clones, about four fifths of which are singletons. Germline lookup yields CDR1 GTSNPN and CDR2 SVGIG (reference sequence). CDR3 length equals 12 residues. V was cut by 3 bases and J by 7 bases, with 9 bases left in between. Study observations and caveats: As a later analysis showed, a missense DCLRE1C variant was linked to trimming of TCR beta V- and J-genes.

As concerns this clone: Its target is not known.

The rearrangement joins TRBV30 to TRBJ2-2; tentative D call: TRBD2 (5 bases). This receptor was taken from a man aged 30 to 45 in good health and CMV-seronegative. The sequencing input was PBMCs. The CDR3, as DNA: TGTGCCTGGAGGGACTCCTACGGGGAGCTGTTTTTT. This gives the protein CAWRDSYGELFF.